These 24 T cell receptor beta chains originate from one sample sequenced in a study of blood T cell repertoires in COVID-19. TCRdb's table, derived via immunoSEQ multiplex PCR, lists solely in-frame clones and lacks some. This table has about 120,000 clones, 76% appearing once. The sample was peripheral blood. Source of these receptors: a woman at least 80 years old with acute or convalescent COVID-19.

This clone showed up just a few times. The chain is built from TRBV6-1 and TRBJ1-5, with D unclear. Germline loops: CDR1 MNHNS, CDR2 SASEGT. The CDR3 has 17 residues. Trimming took off 2 bases at V and 4 bases at J, with 18 bases between the two ends. The CDR3 spells CASSEPVGGRDNQPQHF. The CDR3 region has the DNA TGTGCCAGCAGTGAACCGGTGGGAGGGAGGGATAATCAGCCCCAGCATTTT.

V is TRBV2 and J is TRBJ1-1; the D gene is possibly TRBD1 (5 bases). Germline V gives CDR1 SNHLY, CDR2 FYNNEI. The CDR3 length is 11 residues. V shed 10 bases and J shed 2 bases, with 8 bases lying between them. The CDR3, as DNA: TGTGCCACCGGACAAAACACTGAAGCTTTCTTT. Amino acid sequence: CATGQNTEAFF.

V is TRBV11-2 and J is TRBJ2-5; TRBD2 matches 8 bases. The germline CDR1 and CDR2 sequences are SGHAT and FQNNGV. The V gene end was trimmed by 3 bases and the J gene end by 3 bases; junction bases not matched to a gene: 6. This CDR3 has 15 residues. CDR3 DNA sequence: TGTGCCAGCAGCTTTCAGCGGGAGAGGGAAGAGACCCAGTACTTC. Amino acids: CASSFQREREETQYF.

This chain joins TRBV27 and TRBJ1-6, with D possibly TRBD1 on 6 matching bases. Trimming shortened V by 5 bases and J by 9 bases, and 17 bases separated the two germline ends. The CDR3 loop spans 15 amino acids. Germline values: CDR1 MNHEY, CDR2 SMNVEV (reference sequence). The CDR3 reads CASSPSGGGGSPLHF. The CDR3, as DNA: TGTGCCAGCAGTCCCTCGGGGGGAGGGGGTTCACCCCTCCACTTT.

The chain has TRBV7-2 and TRBJ2-2; D is unclear. Trimming pared 3 bases from V and 7 bases from J, leaving 9 bases between. Germline lookup yields CDR1 SGHTA and CDR2 FQGNSA. The CDR3 runs to 13 residues. The CDR3 sequence: CASSFVRGGELFF. In DNA, the CDR3 is TGTGCCAGCAGCTTCGTGCGCGGCGGGGAGCTGTTTTTT.

The rearrangement joins TRBV6-5 to TRBJ2-1; 10 bases are shared with TRBD2. The CDR3 contains 15 residues. The germline V gene has CDR1 MNHEY and CDR2 SVGAGI. V lost 7 bases to trimming and J lost 4 bases; unmatched junction nucleotides: 7. The CDR3 region has the DNA TGTGCCAGCATGCAGGGACTAGCGACTTACAATGAGCAGTTCTTC. Its translation is CASMQGLATYNEQFF.

The chain carries TRBV5-1 and TRBJ2-3, with TRBD2 matching 10 bases. Germline CDR1 SGHRS, CDR2 YFSETQ. There are 16 residues in the CDR3. J lost 3 bases, V lost 2 bases, and 6 bases had no gene match. The CDR3 nucleotides read TGCGCCAGCAGCTTAAAACTAGCGGGAATAACAGATACGCAGTATTTT. Protein sequence: CASSLKLAGITDTQYF.

The V call is TRBV2, the J call TRBJ1-1; 7 bases match TRBD1. V lost 4 bases and J lost 0; bases outside the gene matches: 2. CDR3 length: 14 amino acids. Germline CDR1 is SNHLY and CDR2 is FYNNEI. Here the CDR3 reads CASSGQGMNTEAFF. CDR3 nucleotides: TGTGCCAGCAGTGGACAGGGAATGAACACTGAAGCTTTCTTT.

The V call is TRBV24-1, the J call TRBJ2-1, with D maybe TRBD2 (6 bases). V gave up 3 bases and J gave up 3 bases, with 11 bases separating them. CDR3 size: 15 residues. The germline CDR1 and CDR2 sequences are KGHDR and SFDVKD. The CDR3 DNA reads TGTGCCACCAGTGATGGGGGGAGCTACTACAATGAGCAGTTCTTC. Translated, it gives CATSDGGSYYNEQFF.

The gene calls are TRBV6-5 and TRBJ2-5; no firm D call. The V and J ends lost 7 bases and 5 bases respectively, with 5 bases between them. Germline V lookup: CDR1 MNHEY, CDR2 SVGAGI. The CDR3 has 10 amino acids. The CDR3 coding sequence is TGTGCCAGCAACTCGGAGACCCAGTACTTC. This translates into CASNSETQYF.

The chain uses TRBV13 and TRBJ2-1, with 10 bases identical to TRBD1. Trimming cost V 5 bases and J 9 bases; bases outside gene matches: 13. CDR1 PRHDT and CDR2 FYEKMQ come from the germline V gene (reference sequence). This CDR3 contains 16 residues. CDR3 sequence reads: CASSPGTGVGVGEQFF. In DNA form, the CDR3 reads TGTGCCAGCAGCCCAGGGACAGGGGTAGGTGTTGGTGAGCAGTTCTTC.

This clone was detected a few times. Other DNA sequences in the sample encode the same CDR3. This chain joins TRBV11-2 and TRBJ2-2; TRBD1 is a possible D gene (6 bases). The germline V gene has CDR1 SGHAT and CDR2 FQNNGV. The germline V and J ends were trimmed by 5 bases and 1 base, with 11 bases remaining between them. The CDR3 contains 15 residues. CDR3 sequence reads: CASSPQGRNTGELFF. The DNA of the CDR3 is TGTGCCAGCAGCCCCCAGGGGAGGAACACCGGGGAGCTGTTTTTT. The complete variable domain, with remaining parts taken from reference TRBV11-2 and TRBJ2-2, reads EAGVAQSPRYKIIEKRQSVAFWCNPISGHATLYWYQQILGQGPKLLIQFQNNGVVDDSQLPKDRFSAERLKGVDSTLKIQPAKLEDSAVYLCASSPQGRNTGELFFGEGSRLTVL.

The table lists this clone with a count of one. This chain joins TRBV3-1 (or the pseudogene TRBV3-2) and TRBJ2-3; perhaps TRBD1 as D (6 bases). Germline V gene lookup returns CDR1 LGHDT and CDR2 YNNKEL (reference sequence). V lost 3 bases and J 0 bases, leaving 13 bases between the germline ends. This CDR3 comprises 16 residues. CDR3 nucleotide sequence: TGTGCCAGCAGCCACTCCGGGACAACTAGCACAGATACGCAGTATTTT. Encoded protein: CASSHSGTTSTDTQYF.

The chain employs TRBV18 and TRBJ1-6; TRBD1 matches at 8 bases. The V gene's germline CDR1 is KGHSH and CDR2 LQKENI. V was clipped by 6 bases and J by 3 bases; unmatched bases: 4. The CDR3 is made up of 15 amino acids. The chain's CDR3 is CASSDRGDYNSPLHF. The CDR3 nucleotides are TGTGCCAGCTCCGACAGGGGCGACTATAATTCACCCCTCCACTTT. The full variable domain, completed using reference TRBV18 and TRBJ1-6, is NAGVMQNPRHLVRRRGQEARLRCSPMKGHSHVYWYRQLPEEGLKFMVYLQKENIIDESGMPKERFSAEFPKEGPSILRIQQVVRGDSAAYFCASSDRGDYNSPLHFGNGTRLTVT.

This clone has just a few counts. The chain has TRBV28 and TRBJ2-7; no definite D call. CDR3 length: 11 residues. Per germline, CDR1 MDHEN and CDR2 SYDVKM. V lost 3 bases and J lost 4, with 4 bases in between. The CDR3: CASSFSYEQYF. CDR3 sequence (DNA): TGTGCCAGCAGTTTTTCTTACGAGCAGTACTTC.

J is TRBJ2-7 and V is TRBV7-9; D not resolved. The V gene's germline CDR1 is SEHNR and CDR2 FQNEAQ (reference sequence). V shed 6 bases and J shed 0 bases, with 18 bases lying between them. CDR3 length equals 16 residues. The CDR3 reads CASSKVSYRSSYEQYF. The CDR3 DNA reads as TGTGCCAGCAGTAAAGTTTCCTACCGGTCCTCCTACGAGCAGTACTTC. Full variable domain (missing parts from reference TRBV7-9 and TRBJ2-7): DTGVSQNPRHKITKRGQNVTFRCDPISEHNRLYWYRQTLGQGPEFLTYFQNEAQLEKSRLLSDRFSAERPKGSFSTLEIQRTEQGDSAMYLCASSKVSYRSSYEQYFGPGTRLTVT.

This chain uses TRBV5-4 with TRBJ1-3; TRBD1 matches 8 bases. V lost 4 bases to trimming and J lost 10 bases; unmatched junction nucleotides: 13. This CDR3 comprises 15 residues. CDR1 is SGHNT, CDR2 YYREEE, per germline (reference sequence). CDR3 protein: CASSRQGAQRGTIYF. For the CDR3, the DNA is TGTGCCAGCAGCCGTCAGGGGGCGCAAAGGGGGACCATATATTTT.

This clone has a handful of counts. V gene TRBV28 combines with J gene TRBJ2-7, with TRBD2 identical over 15 bases. Germline V gene data show CDR1 as MDHEN and CDR2 as SYDVKM. This CDR3 has 15 amino acids. Trimming removed 8 bases from V and 7 bases from J; junction bases left unmatched: 9. CDR3 sequence (DNA): TGTGCCAGCCTAGGACTAGCGGGGGGGTCGTGGGAGCAGTACTTC. Translating gives CASLGLAGGSWEQYF.

The rearrangement joins TRBV6-6 to TRBJ2-7; 12 bases match TRBD2. J lost 5 bases, V lost 5 bases, and 4 bases had no gene match. The germline V gene encodes CDR1 MNHNY and CDR2 SVGAGI (reference sequence). CDR3 size: 14 residues. The CDR3 nucleotides read TGTGCCAGCAGTAGACTAGCGGGAGTCGACGAGCAGTACTTC. Amino acid sequence: CASSRLAGVDEQYF.

The chain is built from TRBV19 and TRBJ1-5; unclear D gene. The CDR3 is made up of 18 amino acids. CDR1 and CDR2 from the germline V gene are LNHDA and SQIVND (reference sequence). V was trimmed by 5 bases and J by 2 bases, leaving 22 bases between them. CDR3 region: CASSASTGGIHGNQPQHF. CDR3 DNA sequence: TGTGCCAGTAGTGCCTCCACGGGAGGAATCCATGGCAATCAGCCCCAGCATTTT.

V usage is TRBV12-3 or TRBV12-4 and J usage is TRBJ1-6; D gene ambiguous. This CDR3 is 12 amino acids long. The CDR3 sequence: CGPRNYNSPLHF. In DNA form, the CDR3 reads TGTGGGCCACGCAACTATAATTCACCCCTCCACTTT.

J is TRBJ2-5 and V is TRBV5-5; 8 nucleotides align to TRBD2. This CDR3 has 15 amino acids. Germline CDR1 reads SGHKS; CDR2 reads YYEKEE (reference sequence). V gave up 4 bases and J gave up 1 base; unmatched junction bases: 6. CDR3 residues: CASSPIAGSQETQYF. In DNA form, the CDR3 reads TGTGCCAGCAGCCCTATAGCGGGGAGCCAAGAGACCCAGTACTTC.

This clone was seen just once. The V call is TRBV18, the J call TRBJ2-2; maybe TRBD1 (5 bases). CDR1 is KGHSH, CDR2 LQKENI, per germline. V was trimmed by 3 bases and J by 6 bases, leaving 11 bases between them. The CDR3 consists of 14 residues. The chain's CDR3 is CASSPTFRAGELFF. In nucleotides, the CDR3 is TGTGCCAGCTCACCCACCTTCAGGGCCGGGGAGCTGTTTTTT.

This chain connects TRBV2 to TRBJ2-6, with 10 positions matching TRBD1. The CDR3 sequence is 15 residues long. CDR1 is SNHLY, CDR2 FYNNEI, per germline. V trimming: 11 bases; J trimming: 1 base; junction bases outside the gene matches: 5. CDR3 amino acids: CAGRDRGSGANVLTF. The CDR3 DNA sequence: TGTGCCGGCCGGGACAGGGGTTCTGGGGCCAACGTCCTGACTTTC.